This T cell receptor (beta chain) was retrieved from a study of cytomegalovirus exposure and HLA in healthy donors. Study-level findings and limits: In a later analysis, 17,000 or so TCR beta sequences were associated with HLA alleles at 0.05 false discovery rate.

Points on this clone: Antigen: not known.

PCR primers comprised 60 Vbeta and 13 Jbeta primers. Profiled with immunoSEQ multiplex PCR; TCRdb holds only in-frame clones, not every one. This repertoire shows around 110,000 clones, over 70% found once; its top ten account for 2.5% to 3.5%. Each of the donors was a healthy bone marrow donor. The receptor comes from a male donor in good health and CMV-seropositive. Input material: PBMCs.

CDR3 nucleotide sequence: TGTGCCAGCAGTCCCCTTGATAGCGGGGGACGGACCTACGAGCAGTACTTC. Translated, it gives CASSPLDSGGRTYEQYF. The chain has TRBV25-1 and TRBJ2-7; 9 bases are shared with TRBD2. The trim removed 5 bases at V and 2 bases at J, leaving 13 bases unmatched. There are 17 residues in the CDR3. Looked up from germline, CDR1 is MGHDK and CDR2 is SYGVNS.